A single sample gave rise to the 27 T cell receptor beta chains below, sequenced in a study of T-cell reconstitution after alpha-beta-depleted transplantation in children. The library targeted TCRbeta and was prepared with unique molecular identifiers. From the PCR reads, TCRdb called clonotypes with MiXCR, one entry per CDR3 protein. The table has around 500,000 distinct CDR3 sequences, approximately 12% seen once; the top ten hold around 5.6%. Sequences were derived from PBMCs from the stem cell graft donor, sampled from the stem cell graft. The receptors here all came from a human donor who donated a stem cell graft to a child with combined immunodeficiency.

The table lists this clonotype with a few counts. This chain uses TRBV7-2 with TRBJ2-5, with D maybe TRBD1 (5 bases). This CDR3 has 15 residues. CDR1 and CDR2 from the germline V gene are SGHTA and FQGNSA. Trimming took 5 bases from V and 5 from J, leaving 18 bases between them. The CDR3 nucleotides are TGTGCCAGCAGCAATGATCCAGGGTTGGGGGAGACCCAGTACTTC. This sequence encodes CASSNDPGLGETQYF. The entire variable domain, with the rest obtained from reference TRBV7-2 and TRBJ2-5, is as follows: GAGVSQSPSNKVTEKGKDVELRCDPISGHTALYWYRQSLGQGLEFLIYFQGNSAPDKSGLPSDRFSAERTGGSVSTLTIQRTQQEDSAVYLCASSNDPGLGETQYFGPGTRLLVL.

This clonotype came up a few times. CDR3 DNA sequence: TGTGCCAGCAGCGGACCCGACACTGAAGCTTTCTTT. Protein product: CASSGPDTEAFF. The chain carries TRBV9 and TRBJ1-1; D not certain. V gave up 3 bases and J gave up 3 bases, with 6 bases separating them. Looked up from germline, CDR1 is SGDLS and CDR2 is YYNGEE. This CDR3 comprises 12 residues. Based on the CDR3 plus reference TRBV9 and TRBJ1-1, the full variable domain is DSGVTQTPKHLITATGQRVTLRCSPRSGDLSVYWYQQSLDQGLQFLIQYYNGEERAKGNILERFSAQQFPDLHSELNLSSLELGDSALYFCASSGPDTEAFFGQGTRLTVV.

This clonotype was seen ten or more times. The chain uses TRBV12-3 or TRBV12-4 and TRBJ2-1; the D gene could be TRBD1 or TRBD2 (5 bases each). The CDR3 contains 13 residues. The V gene lost 5 bases and the J gene lost 12 bases, with 17 bases spanning the gap. The CDR3 nucleotides read TGTGCCAGCAGTCCCGGGACGGTGTATGGGCAGTTCTTC. It yields the protein CASSPGTVYGQFF.

The genes are TRBV5-1 and TRBJ2-3; D is perhaps TRBD2 (5 bases). CDR1 and CDR2 from the germline V gene are SGHRS and YFSETQ. The CDR3 has 14 residues. Trimming left V 6 bases short and J 0 bases short, with 11 bases between. The CDR3 DNA is TGCGCCAGCAAGGAGGCCCCAAGCACAGATACGCAGTATTTT. Translating gives CASKEAPSTDTQYF.

This clonotype has a count of ten or more. The V gene is TRBV4-3, the J gene TRBJ2-2; maybe TRBD2 (5 bases). CDR3 length: 16 amino acids. Germline assignment: CDR1 LGHNA and CDR2 YSLEER. V lost 0 bases to trimming and J lost 6 bases, with 14 bases between them. CDR3 sequence (DNA): TGCGCCAGCAGCCAAGATGCCATTCGAGCGGCCGGGGAGCTGTTTTTT. Its protein product is CASSQDAIRAAGELFF.

The gene calls are TRBV25-1 and TRBJ2-7; TRBD1 agrees at 10 bases. The ends lost 3 bases at V and 6 bases at J; junction bases unmatched: 8. Germline V CDR1 and CDR2: MGHDK, SYGVNS. The CDR3 spans 15 residues. In nucleotides, the CDR3 is TGTGCCAGCAGTGATGCTACGACAGGGGGCCTCGAGCAGTACTTC. This codes for CASSDATTGGLEQYF.

This clonotype has at least ten counts. The chain employs TRBV4-3 and TRBJ2-5; perhaps TRBD1 as D (6 bases). V dropped 4 bases and J dropped 1 base, with 7 bases sitting between them. There are 13 residues in the CDR3. The germline gives CDR1 LGHNA, CDR2 YSLEER. The CDR3 loop is CASSRTVQETQYF. CDR3 nucleotides: TGCGCCAGCAGCCGGACAGTCCAAGAGACCCAGTACTTC.

The CDR3 protein is CASRPLRVSNQPQHF. CDR3 nucleotide sequence: TGTGCCAGCAGACCCTTAAGAGTTAGCAATCAGCCCCAGCATTTT. The rearrangement joins TRBV12-3 or TRBV12-4 to TRBJ1-5; D not certain. The V and J ends lost 6 bases and 0 bases respectively, with 12 bases between them. This CDR3 has 15 residues.

The rearrangement links TRBV5-1 to TRBJ1-2, with 8 bases matching TRBD1. CDR1 and CDR2 from the germline V gene are SGHRS and YFSETQ. J gave up 5 bases and V 4 bases, and 16 bases lay outside the gene matches. The CDR3 is 17 residues long. The CDR3 spells CASSPGQGLLRMYGYTF. CDR3 bases: TGCGCCAGCAGCCCCGGACAGGGCTTGTTGAGGATGTATGGCTACACCTTC.

This clonotype has a handful of counts. The chain has TRBV9 and TRBJ2-7; 9 nucleotides match TRBD2. The CDR3 totals 17 residues. The V gene's germline CDR1 is SGDLS and CDR2 YYNGEE. Trimming removed 0 bases from V and 10 bases from J; junction bases left unmatched: 17. CDR3 DNA sequence: TGTGCCAGCAGCGTAGCCCCTGGGGGGCTAGCGGGGTCTTACCAGTACTTC. Translating gives CASSVAPGGLAGSYQYF. The variable domain in full, with the rest retrieved from reference TRBV9 and TRBJ2-7, is DSGVTQTPKHLITATGQRVTLRCSPRSGDLSVYWYQQSLDQGLQFLIQYYNGEERAKGNILERFSAQQFPDLHSELNLSSLELGDSALYFCASSVAPGGLAGSYQYFGPGTRLTVT.

This clonotype was counted only a few times. The gene calls are TRBV5-5 and TRBJ2-6; maybe TRBD2 (6 bases). The germline V gene encodes CDR1 SGHKS and CDR2 YYEKEE (reference sequence). V lost 0 bases to trimming and J lost 0 bases, with 13 bases between them. The CDR3 loop spans 18 amino acids. CDR3 sequence reads: CASSLAGVASSGANVLTF. DNA of the CDR3: TGTGCCAGCAGCTTGGCGGGGGTTGCTAGCTCTGGGGCCAACGTCCTGACTTTC.

The chain links TRBV12-3 or TRBV12-4 to TRBJ2-7, with D maybe TRBD1 (6 bases). The CDR3 runs to 12 residues. The V gene lost 5 bases and the J gene lost 7 bases, with 12 bases spanning the gap. Here the CDR3 DNA reads TGTGCCAGCAGTCGAACCGGGACAGAGCAGTACTTC. Protein product: CASSRTGTEQYF.

The chain employs TRBV5-1 and TRBJ2-2; D might be TRBD1 (5 bases). Germline V gives CDR1 SGHRS, CDR2 YFSETQ. CDR3 size: 16 residues. V lost 4 bases, J lost 0 bases, and 13 bases lay in between. CDR3 loop: CASSGKGDPNTGELFF. DNA of the CDR3: TGCGCCAGCAGCGGTAAAGGGGATCCGAACACCGGGGAGCTGTTTTTT.

The gene calls are TRBV20-1 and TRBJ2-7; no clear D gene. The CDR3 runs to 15 residues. With 1 base removed from V and 2 bases from J, the gap between germline ends came to 15 bases. The germline V gene encodes CDR1 DFQATT and CDR2 SNEGSKA (reference sequence). CDR3 sequence (DNA): TGCAGTGCTAGAGCCCCGGGTACTTTTACCTACGAGCAGTACTTC. Translation: CSARAPGTFTYEQYF.

This clonotype was seen at least ten times. The chain joins TRBV6-2 or TRBV6-3 to TRBJ2-1; D possibly corresponds to TRBD1 (6 bases). The germline gives CDR1 MNHEY, CDR2 SVGEGT. V was cut by 5 bases and J by 6 bases, with 14 bases left in between. The CDR3 spans 14 residues. The CDR3 DNA reads as TGTGCCAGCAGTCTAGCACCCAGGGGCAATGAGCAGTTCTTC. Translated: CASSLAPRGNEQFF.

This clonotype was seen only a few times. V usage is TRBV6-1 and J usage is TRBJ2-1; 9 nucleotides match TRBD1. V shed 6 bases and J 3 bases; nucleotides not matched to a gene: 6. Per the germline V gene, CDR1 is MNHNS and CDR2 is SASEGT. The CDR3 consists of 15 residues. The DNA of the CDR3 is TGTGCCAGCAGCGAACAGGGGGCCCTCTACAATGAGCAGTTCTTC. This sequence encodes CASSEQGALYNEQFF.

This rearrangement joins TRBV6-2 or TRBV6-3 to TRBJ2-1, with D perhaps TRBD1 or TRBD2 (5 bases each). The germline CDR1 and CDR2 sequences are MNHEY and SVGEGT. The germline V and J ends were trimmed by 7 bases and 7 bases, with 11 bases remaining between them. The CDR3 extends over 12 amino acids. In nucleotides, the CDR3 is TGTGCCAGCACCTCATGGGGGAATGAGCAGTTCTTC. It codes for CASTSWGNEQFF.

This clonotype occurred many times. The chain links TRBV28 to TRBJ2-7; D not resolved. The CDR3 totals 13 residues. Deletions cut 2 bases from V and 7 bases from J, with 12 bases between. Germline loops: CDR1 MDHEN, CDR2 SYDVKM. The CDR3 sequence: CASSLDPSEEQYF. DNA for the CDR3: TGTGCCAGCAGTTTAGATCCATCCGAGGAGCAGTACTTC.

Many counts were recorded for this clonotype. The chain carries TRBV15 and TRBJ2-2; a possible D gene is TRBD1 (5 bases). The ends were cut back, 0 bases at V and 12 bases at J, with 14 bases in the middle. The CDR3 runs 14 residues. Per germline, CDR1 LNHNV and CDR2 YYDKDF (reference sequence). The CDR3 loop reads CATSRDLEGVKLFF. DNA of the CDR3: TGTGCCACCAGCAGAGATCTCGAAGGGGTTAAGCTGTTTTTT.

The gene calls are TRBV5-1 and TRBJ2-7, with TRBD2 as a possible D gene (6 bases). The CDR3 length is 15 residues. V was cut by 4 bases and J by 7 bases, with 21 bases left in between. Germline loops: CDR1 SGHRS, CDR2 YFSETQ. The chain's CDR3 is CASSPWDRGGWEQYF. CDR3 nucleotide sequence: TGCGCCAGCAGCCCTTGGGACCGGGGAGGATGGGAGCAGTACTTC.

This clonotype was seen at least ten times. This chain links TRBV7-8 with TRBJ2-1; the match to TRBD2 covers 14 bases. This CDR3 region has 19 residues. Germline lookup yields CDR1 SGHVS and CDR2 FQNEAQ. Losses at the gene ends were 3 bases for V and 2 bases for J; bases not matched to a gene: 9. The DNA of the CDR3 is TGTGCCAGCAGCTTCAGACAGACGGGACTAGCGGGGGCCTACAATGAGCAGTTCTTC. Translated: CASSFRQTGLAGAYNEQFF.

The chain links TRBV12-3 or TRBV12-4 to TRBJ1-2; possibly TRBD1 for D (6 bases). The CDR3 extends over 12 amino acids. V was clipped by 6 bases and J by 5 bases, with 10 bases between them. The CDR3 DNA sequence: TGTGCCAGCAGAACAGGGTTTTATGGCTACACCTTC. Protein sequence: CASRTGFYGYTF.

The rearrangement joins TRBV29-1 to TRBJ1-5; unclear D gene. The germline V and J ends were trimmed by 4 bases and 0 bases, with 19 bases remaining between them. Germline V gives CDR1 SQVTM, CDR2 ANQGSEA. The CDR3 runs 17 residues. CDR3 sequence: CSVVVSGMSTSNQPQHF. DNA of the CDR3: TGCAGCGTTGTAGTGTCTGGGATGTCTACTAGCAATCAGCCCCAGCATTTT.

Only a few counts were recorded for this clonotype. The chain links TRBV5-1 to TRBJ1-5; D is perhaps TRBD1 (5 bases). V was cut by 4 bases and J by 0 bases, with 14 bases left in between. Germline CDR1 and CDR2: SGHRS and YFSETQ. The CDR3 spans 16 residues. DNA for the CDR3: TGCGCCAGCAGCGTGGGGACCGTAAATAGCAATCAGCCCCAGCATTTT. Translating gives CASSVGTVNSNQPQHF.

The rearrangement uses TRBV24-1 and TRBJ2-3; TRBD1 agrees at 8 bases. This CDR3 has 16 residues. J lost 5 bases, V lost 3 bases, and 9 bases had no gene match. Germline V gives CDR1 KGHDR, CDR2 SFDVKD. The CDR3 sequence: CATSDPTGGREDTQYF. The CDR3 DNA is TGTGCCACCAGTGATCCAACAGGGGGACGGGAAGATACGCAGTATTTT.

This clonotype has at least ten counts. The gene calls are TRBV12-3 or TRBV12-4 and TRBJ1-6; no firm D call. Trimming took 6 bases from V and 9 from J, leaving 12 bases between them. The CDR3 loop spans 13 amino acids. DNA for the CDR3: TGTGCCAGCAGCCGCCTGATAGGTTCACCCCTCCACTTT. Protein product: CASSRLIGSPLHF.

This clonotype was picked up a small number of times. The rearrangement uses TRBV5-4 and TRBJ2-1; D possibly matches TRBD1 or TRBD2 (6 bases each). V lost 6 bases to trimming and J lost 7 bases, with 23 bases between them. The V gene's germline CDR1 is SGHNT and CDR2 YYREEE (reference sequence). The length of the CDR3 is 16 residues. The CDR3 nucleotides read TGTGCCAGCATGCCCGGGAGACTAGAAGGGGGGAATGAGCAGTTCTTC. Translation: CASMPGRLEGGNEQFF.